This TCR beta chain was obtained from a study of T cell responses to AZD1222 COVID-19 vaccine. Study results and limitations: Increases in Spike-specific TCR breadth and depth were seen after two AZD1222 doses. Donors were largely white British and mainly female; clonal diversity was possibly underestimated.

Produced via immunoSEQ multiplex PCR; TCRdb's table is partial and in-frame only. The table includes about 50,000 clones, 80% to 90% detected once. The CDR3 is 16 amino acids. Trimming at V came to 0 bases and at J to 4 bases, leaving 3 bases not matched to a gene. The germline gives CDR1 LNHDA, CDR2 SQIVND (reference sequence). This clone came up once. Its antigen is not known. This sample comprised peripheral blood, obtained on day 0 of AZD1222 vaccination. The sequence derives from an adult in good health. The V gene is TRBV19, the J gene TRBJ2-1; 10 bases align to TRBD2. The DNA for the CDR3 is TGTGCCAGTAGTATAGATGCTAGCGGGAGATACAATGAGCAGTTCTTC. Protein product: CASSIDASGRYNEQFF.